The 19 T cell receptor beta chains listed next were all sequenced from one sample in a study of T cells in Graves' hyperthyroidism and ophthalmopathy. TCR beta CDR3 regions were amplified from RNA. Researchers ran a first-round RT-PCR on the TCR CDR3 using the HTBI primer set. In TCRdb, the multiplex PCR reads were re-called with MiXCR into one record per CDR3 protein. The profile covers 540,000 or so distinct CDR3 sequences, with about 43% appearing a single time and around 19% taken by the ten largest. The sequenced sample consisted of peripheral blood or thyroid tissue (not recorded which). These TCRs come from an adult woman with Graves' disease, either hyperthyroidism or ophthalmopathy (not recorded which).

As to this clonotype: Possible read error: a much larger clone is one base away. Here the CDR3 omits its conserved ending phenylalanine or tryptophan, so a read error is the likely source. The V call is TRBV4-1, the J call TRBJ1-2; D might be TRBD1 (5 bases). The CDR3 is 15 amino acids. From germline, CDR1 is MGHRA and CDR2 YSYEKL. Trimming stripped 4 bases from V and 7 bases from J, with 19 bases between. The CDR3 region has the DNA TGCGCCAGCAGCCGTAACTACCCGGGACGGCTTGGCTACACCTCC. It yields the protein CASSRNYPGRLGYTS.

This clonotype appeared many times. The V call is TRBV6-1, the J call TRBJ1-5, with D possibly matching TRBD1 (6 bases). Germline lookup yields CDR1 MNHNS and CDR2 SASEGT. Trimming shortened V by 10 bases and J by 8 bases, and 15 bases separated the two germline ends. This CDR3 has 12 amino acids. The CDR3 loop is CATLQGREPQHF. The CDR3 bases are TGTGCCACCTTACAGGGCCGGGAGCCCCAGCATTTT.

This clonotype was found many times. This chain connects TRBV7-9 to TRBJ2-7; 7 positions agree with TRBD1. Germline trimming cut 5 bases from V and 6 bases from J; bases unmatched to any gene: 13. The CDR3 runs to 15 residues. The germline V gene has CDR1 SEHNR and CDR2 FQNEAQ (reference sequence). CDR3 sequence reads: CASSAYRGRSREQYF. CDR3 DNA: TGTGCCAGCAGCGCCTACAGGGGCAGATCTCGCGAGCAGTACTTC.

This chain uses TRBV7-6 with TRBJ1-1; 7 nucleotides align to TRBD1. Germline V gene data show CDR1 as SGHVS and CDR2 as FNYEAQ. J was trimmed by 4 bases and V by 5 bases; bases with no gene match: 13. The CDR3 contains 16 residues. In DNA, the CDR3 is TGTGCCAGCAGCAATAGGGGGCGAGGGGAGGGCACTGAAGCTTTCTTT. As protein: CASSNRGRGEGTEAFF.

This clonotype was observed many times. The DNA of the CDR3 is TGCGCCAGCAGCTTGGCCGATGGGAACTATGGCTACACCTTC. It codes for CASSLADGNYGYTF. The chain has TRBV5-1 and TRBJ1-2; no reliable D call. V was trimmed by 0 bases and J by 2 bases, leaving 8 bases between them. The CDR3 has 14 residues. Germline loops: CDR1 SGHRS, CDR2 YFSETQ. Combining the CDR3 with reference TRBV5-1 and TRBJ1-2 gives the whole variable domain KAGVTQTPRYLIKTRGQQVTLSCSPISGHRSVSWYQQTPGQGLQFLFEYFSETQRNKGNFPGRFSGRQFSNSRSEMNVSTLELGDSALYLCASSLADGNYGYTFGSGTRLTVV.

V and J are TRBV2 and TRBJ2-7; TRBD1 matches at 7 bases. Germline V gene lookup returns CDR1 SNHLY and CDR2 FYNNEI. The CDR3 covers 16 residues. The V gene end was trimmed by 11 bases and the J gene end by 4 bases; junction bases not matched to a gene: 20. In DNA form, the CDR3 reads TGTGCCGACAGTACTCCCCCGACAGGGAACAGTTACGAGCAGTACTTC. Protein product: CADSTPPTGNSYEQYF.

At least ten counts were recorded for this clonotype. The J gene is TRBJ2-7, the V gene TRBV27; 7 bases match TRBD2. The CDR3 is made up of 13 amino acids. V was pared by 6 bases and J by 3 bases, with 5 bases of the junction left unmatched. Per germline, CDR1 MNHEY and CDR2 SMNVEV (reference sequence). CDR3 in amino acids: CASRPSGDYEQYF. The CDR3, as DNA: TGTGCCAGCAGACCTAGCGGTGACTACGAGCAGTACTTC.

The chain couples TRBV14 to TRBJ1-1; D not resolved. V was pared by 8 bases and J by 4 bases, with 29 bases between. Looked up from germline, CDR1 is SGHDN and CDR2 is FVKESK. This CDR3 has 18 residues. Here the CDR3 DNA reads TGTGCCAGCTCACCGGAAACAGTAGTTGAGTTTGCGGGCACTGAAGCTTTCTTT. It encodes CASSPETVVEFAGTEAFF.

In this sample, this clonotype turned up many times. V gene TRBV7-9 combines with J gene TRBJ1-1; maybe TRBD1 (5 bases). CDR1 and CDR2 from the germline V gene are SEHNR and FQNEAQ (reference sequence). V was pared by 5 bases and J by 1 base, with 20 bases between. The CDR3 extends over 17 amino acids. CDR3 protein: CASSPTRGVTGNTEAFF. The CDR3 nucleotides read TGTGCCAGCAGCCCGACGCGAGGGGTTACGGGGAACACTGAAGCTTTCTTT.

This clonotype was counted at least ten times. This chain connects TRBV6-1 to TRBJ2-2; D possibly corresponds to TRBD1 (6 bases). Germline-derived CDR1 and CDR2 are MNHNS and SASEGT. This CDR3 is built from 13 residues. V lost 7 bases and J 5 bases, leaving 11 bases between the germline ends. The CDR3 nucleotides read TGTGCCAGCACGGAGCAGGGGACCGGGGAGCTGTTTTTT. Protein sequence: CASTEQGTGELFF.

The chain combines TRBV7-2 with TRBJ2-6; 9 nucleotides agree with TRBD1. V trimming: 4 bases; J trimming: 3 bases; junction bases outside the gene matches: 10. CDR3 length: 18 amino acids. Germline-derived CDR1 and CDR2 are SGHTA and FQGNSA. CDR3 in amino acids: CASSSQSGQGNGANVLTF. CDR3 DNA: TGTGCCAGCAGCTCGCAATCGGGACAGGGAAATGGGGCCAACGTCCTGACTTTC.

This clonotype turned up a few times. The rearrangement joins TRBV28 to TRBJ1-1, with unresolved D. This CDR3 contains 13 residues. Germline values: CDR1 MDHEN, CDR2 SYDVKM. Trimming pared 1 base from V and 0 bases from J, leaving 3 bases between. The CDR3 bases are TGTGCCAGCAGTTTATTAGTGAACACTGAAGCTTTCTTT. Protein sequence: CASSLLVNTEAFF.

As for this clonotype: One end of the junction is discordant with germline, which a read error may explain. V is TRBV6-1 and J is TRBJ2-5; D is undetermined. Germline loops: CDR1 MNHNS, CDR2 SASEGT. The CDR3 sequence is 8 residues long. The CDR3 is CASSHPDF. The CDR3 DNA follows: TGTGCCAGCAGTCACCCGGACTTC.

This clonotype was recorded at least ten times. The rearrangement uses TRBV10-3 and TRBJ2-5; D is unresolved. Germline CDR1 reads ENHRY; CDR2 reads SYGVKD. V was pared by 8 bases and J by 5 bases, with 9 bases between. This CDR3 is 11 amino acids long. CDR3 loop: CAISGGETQYF. DNA for the CDR3: TGTGCCATCTCTGGTGGTGAGACCCAGTACTTC.

Remarks on this clonotype: The junction departs from the called germline gene at one end, perhaps through a read error. The J gene is TRBJ1-2, the V gene TRBV7-3; 8 bases are a match to TRBD1. CDR1 and CDR2 (germline): SGHTA, FQGTGA. The CDR3 contains 14 residues. This CDR3 is CASSFSPGQVPEVF. The CDR3 DNA reads TGTGCCAGCAGCTTTTCGCCGGGACAGGTCCCTGAGGTCTTC. The entire variable domain, with the rest obtained from reference TRBV7-3 and TRBJ1-2, is as follows: GAGVSQTPSNKVTEKGKYVELRCDPISGHTALYWYRQSLGQGPEFLIYFQGTGAADDSGLPNDRFFAVRPEGSVSTLKIQRTERGDSAVYLCASSFSPGQVPEVFGSGTRLTVV.

Details on this clonotype: The missing conserved phenylalanine or tryptophan at the end of this CDR3 makes a read error likely. This CDR3 is CASSLFRGHTEAFL. The CDR3 DNA reads TGTGCCAGCTCACTGTTCAGGGGGCATACTGAAGCTTTCTTA. This chain uses TRBV18 with TRBJ1-1; 8 nucleotides line up with TRBD1. The junction had 6 bases not matched to a gene; V was cut back by 4 bases and J by 5 bases. The CDR3 has 14 amino acids. Per germline, CDR1 KGHSH and CDR2 LQKENI.

Many counts were recorded for this clonotype. The chain uses TRBV5-5 and TRBJ1-4, with D possibly matching TRBD1 (6 bases). Germline V gives CDR1 SGHKS, CDR2 YYEKEE (reference sequence). Trimming shortened V by 3 bases and J by 4 bases, and 16 bases separated the two germline ends. This CDR3 comprises 16 residues. This CDR3 reads CASSSIRTVDNEKLFF. The CDR3 DNA sequence: TGTGCCAGCAGCTCGATCCGGACAGTTGATAATGAAAAACTGTTTTTT.

This sequence joins TRBV10-1 and TRBJ2-5; D gene uncertain. The V gene's germline CDR1 is WNHNN and CDR2 SYGVQD (reference sequence). Trimming pared 6 bases from V and 1 base from J, leaving 12 bases between. CDR3 length equals 14 residues. The CDR3 sequence is CASSQEETQETQYF. The CDR3 region has the DNA TGCGCCAGCAGCCAAGAGGAAACCCAAGAGACCCAGTACTTC.

This chain connects TRBV10-3 to TRBJ2-6; D call uncertain. V lost 2 bases and J 0 bases, leaving 8 bases between the germline ends. This CDR3 comprises 16 residues. In germline, CDR1 is ENHRY, CDR2 SYGVKD. The CDR3 protein is CAISEKGNSGANVLTF. In DNA, the CDR3 is TGTGCCATCAGTGAGAAGGGCAACTCTGGGGCCAACGTCCTGACTTTC.